This T cell receptor beta chain originates from a study of PD-1 blockade in classical Hodgkin lymphoma. Whole-study findings and limits: Diminished baseline TCR diversity has been reported in newly diagnosed patients relative to healthy donors.

This CDR3 has 12 amino acids. Per the germline V gene, CDR1 is MGHDK and CDR2 is SYGVNS. The V end was cut by 7 bases, the J end by 1 base, with 7 bases between. Sequenced by immunoSEQ multiplex PCR; TCRdb stores in-frame clones only, minus some. The sample has approximately 41,000 clones, around 80% seen once. Comment on this clone: Antigen unknown.

Every patient experienced relapse after autologous stem cell transplantation, and brentuximab vedotin exposure varied. The V gene is TRBV25-1, the J gene TRBJ2-5, with D maybe TRBD1 (5 bases). The receptor comes from a human donor with classical Hodgkin lymphoma. The input for sequencing was peripheral blood mononuclear cells (PBMCs), taken at baseline. The CDR3 DNA reads TGTGCCAGCAAGGGGTTCCAAGAGACCCAGTACTTC. This sequence encodes CASKGFQETQYF.